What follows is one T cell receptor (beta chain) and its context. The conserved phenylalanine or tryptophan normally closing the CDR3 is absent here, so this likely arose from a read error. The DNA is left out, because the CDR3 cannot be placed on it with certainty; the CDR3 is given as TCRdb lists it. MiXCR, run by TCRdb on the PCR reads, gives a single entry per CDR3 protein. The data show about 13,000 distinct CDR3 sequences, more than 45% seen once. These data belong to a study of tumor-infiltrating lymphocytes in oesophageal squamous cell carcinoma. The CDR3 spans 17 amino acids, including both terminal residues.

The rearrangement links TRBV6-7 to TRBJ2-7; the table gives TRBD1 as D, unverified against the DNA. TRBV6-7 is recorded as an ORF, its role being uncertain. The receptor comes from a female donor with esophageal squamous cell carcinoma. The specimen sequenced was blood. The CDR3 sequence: CASSYSRAASYGYTFGS.